This TCR beta chain was captured in a study of blood T cell repertoires in COVID-19. Background on the study: Italy, Spain and the United States were the sources of the convalescent and acute COVID-19 samples.

The CDR3 runs to 15 residues. Germline CDR1 is SGHTA and CDR2 is FQGNSA. V was trimmed by 5 bases and J by 7 bases, leaving 18 bases between them. Original processing notes: The authors estimated nucleated cell counts from reference gene primer amplification. Here immunoSEQ multiplex PCR was the method, and the copy in TCRdb shows in-frame clones only, minus some. V, J and clone size were drawn from that table, and D and trimming were deduced from the DNA. Counted here are 90,000 to 150,000 clones, about 85% occurring once; the ten biggest clones make up 9.5% to 13%. The receptor comes from a man older than 75 with acute or convalescent COVID-19. Material for sequencing was peripheral blood. The chain joins TRBV7-2 to TRBJ1-5; D remains ambiguous. The CDR3 reads CASSPTGGSSQPQHF. CDR3 sequence (DNA): TGTGCCAGCAGCCCAACGGGCGGGAGTAGCCAGCCCCAGCATTTT.